The rows below give T cell receptor beta chains drawn from one sample of a study of T-cell reconstitution after alpha-beta-depleted transplantation in children. From the PCR reads, TCRdb called clonotypes with MiXCR, one entry per CDR3 protein. This sample has 240,000 or so distinct CDR3 sequences, with approximately 8.9% found just once. This sample comprised PBMCs, mostly from graft donor cells, obtained 180 days after TCRalphabeta/CD19-depleted stem cell transplant. Every receptor here comes from a male patient aged 5 to 17 who had a stem cell transplant for acute lymphoblastic leukemia, so the T cells may come from the graft donor. Each CDR3 is given with its conserved first and last residue. A D gene is named only where the DNA matches it firmly. The listing skips clone size in some rows; elsewhere it reads once, few, many or a size class.

d_call j_call clone_size v_call cdr3_length cdr3_nt cdr3_aa
- TRBJ1-2 few TRBV23-1 13 TGCGCCAGCAGTAACAGTCCTAACTATGGCTACACCTTC CASSNSPNYGYTF
- TRBJ1-6 many TRBV7-8 13 TGTGCCAGCAGCTTAGCGGGGGTTTCACCCCTCCACTTT CASSLAGVSPLHF
- TRBJ1-1 many TRBV4-2 13 TGTGCCAGCAGCCCGGAGATGAACACTGAAGCTTTCTTT CASSPEMNTEAFF
TRBD2 TRBJ2-3 many TRBV9 14 TGTGCCAGCAGCGTAGCGGGGGGGCGCGATACGCAGTATTTT CASSVAGGRDTQYF
TRBD2 TRBJ2-5 few TRBV11-3 14 TGTGCCAGCAGCCCCGGGACTACGAGAGAGACCCAGTACTTC CASSPGTTRETQYF
- TRBJ1-1 many TRBV7-3 13 TGTGCCAGCAGCTTAACCCAGAACACTGAAGCTTTCTTT CASSLTQNTEAFF
TRBD2 TRBJ2-7 - TRBV28 16 TGTGCCAGCAGTTTCGGGACTAGCGGGAGGGCGGGTGAGCAGTACTTC CASSFGTSGRAGEQYF
- TRBJ2-5 many TRBV10-3 12 TGTGCCATCAGTGAGTCTGGTAGGACCCAGTACTTC CAISESGRTQYF
- TRBJ2-5 many TRBV7-3 13 TGTGCCAGCAGCGACGGGAGTACCGAGACCCAGTACTTC CASSDGSTETQYF
TRBD2 TRBJ2-2 many TRBV5-5 16 TGTGCCAGCAGCTTGATGTTAGCGGGGGGGCCCGGGGAGCTGTTTTTT CASSLMLAGGPGELFF
- TRBJ2-7 many TRBV4-1 16 TGCGCCAGCAGCCAATTAAGGGGTAGCGGCCCCTACGAGCAGTACTTC CASSQLRGSGPYEQYF
- TRBJ1-2 many TRBV28 14 TGTGCCAGCAGTTTATTAGTCAGGGCTATCGGCTACACCTTC CASSLLVRAIGYTF
- TRBJ2-7 few TRBV28 12 TGTGCCAGCAGGAGGGACGGCTACGAGCAGTACTTC CASRRDGYEQYF
- TRBJ2-3 few TRBV7-6 16 TGTGCCAGCAGCTTACTTCCGGCTAGCGCCGTGGATACGCAGTATTTT CASSLLPASAVDTQYF
- TRBJ2-3 many TRBV12-3/TRBV12-4 13 TGTGCCAGCACCCTGAGCCGTACAGATACGCAGTATTTT CASTLSRTDTQYF
TRBD1 TRBJ2-7 many TRBV20-1 15 TGCAGTGCTAGGGTCAGGGGGCTTCTACCTTACGAGCAGTACTTC CSARVRGLLPYEQYF
- TRBJ2-3 many TRBV6-2/TRBV6-3 16 TGTGCCAGCAGTCGCGCCCTAGCGTCCCCCACAGATACGCAGTATTTT CASSRALASPTDTQYF
TRBD2 TRBJ2-5 many TRBV7-9 17 TGTGCCAGCAGCACGGGACTAGCGGGTCGTAGGCAAGAGACCCAGTACTTC CASSTGLAGRRQETQYF
- TRBJ2-3 many TRBV7-2 14 TGTGCCAGCAGCTTGTACAGATTTACAGATACGCAGTATTTT CASSLYRFTDTQYF
- TRBJ1-2 many TRBV20-1 9 TGCAGTGCTATATACGGCTACACCTTC CSAIYGYTF